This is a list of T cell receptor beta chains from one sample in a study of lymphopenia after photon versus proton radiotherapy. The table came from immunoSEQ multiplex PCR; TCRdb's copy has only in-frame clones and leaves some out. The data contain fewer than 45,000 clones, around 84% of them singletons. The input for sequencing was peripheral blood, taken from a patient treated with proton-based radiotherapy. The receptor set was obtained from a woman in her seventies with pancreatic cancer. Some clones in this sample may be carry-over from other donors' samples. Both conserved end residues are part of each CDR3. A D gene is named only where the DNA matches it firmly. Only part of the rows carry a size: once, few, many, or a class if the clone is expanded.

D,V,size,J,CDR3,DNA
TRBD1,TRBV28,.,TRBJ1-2,CASSPMTGGAYGYTF,TGTGCCAGCAGTCCAATGACAGGGGGCGCCTATGGCTACACCTTC
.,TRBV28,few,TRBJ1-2,CASSFARSGYTF,TGTGCCAGCAGTTTCGCCAGGAGCGGCTACACCTTC
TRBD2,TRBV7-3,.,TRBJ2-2,CASSLTDRLAGGGELFF,TGTGCCAGCAGCTTAACCGATAGACTAGCGGGAGGAGGGGAGCTGTTTTTT
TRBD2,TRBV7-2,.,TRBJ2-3,CASSLVLAGVTDTQYF,TGTGCCAGCAGCTTAGTACTAGCGGGAGTCACAGATACGCAGTATTTT
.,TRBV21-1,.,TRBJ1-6,CASSKETGIGSPLHF,TGTGCCAGCAGCAAAGAGACAGGGATTGGATCACCCCTCCACTTT
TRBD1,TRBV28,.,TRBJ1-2,CASRGGSRQGFYGYTF,TGTGCCAGCAGGGGAGGGTCGAGACAGGGCTTCTATGGCTACACCTTC
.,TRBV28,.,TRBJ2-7,CASSSPGPYERYF,TGTGCCAGCAGTTCGCCCGGGCCTTACGAGCGGTACTTC
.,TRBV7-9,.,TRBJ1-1,CASSSTGRNTEAFF,TGTGCCAGCAGCTCCACAGGACGGAACACTGAAGCTTTCTTT
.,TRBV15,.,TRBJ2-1,CATSRDGGTDEQFF,TGTGCCACCAGCAGAGATGGAGGGACGGATGAGCAGTTCTTC
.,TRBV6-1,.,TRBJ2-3,CASSGLSFGTDTQYF,TGTGCCAGCAGTGGTCTATCCTTTGGCACAGATACGCAGTATTTT
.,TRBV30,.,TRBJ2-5,CAWSRQGGETQYF,TGTGCCTGGAGCAGACAGGGAGGAGAGACCCAGTACTTC
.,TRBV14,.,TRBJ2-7,CASSQQGSYEQYF,TGTGCCAGCAGCCAACAGGGATCCTACGAGCAGTACTTC
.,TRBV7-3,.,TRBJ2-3,CASSDGSNTDTQYF,TGTGCCAGCAGCGACGGTTCTAACACAGATACGCAGTATTTT
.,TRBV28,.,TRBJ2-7,CATTPPKGAYEQYF,TGTGCCACCACGCCCCCCAAAGGGGCCTACGAGCAGTACTTC
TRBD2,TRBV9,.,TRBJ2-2,CASSVRLASNTGELFF,TGTGCCAGCAGCGTAAGACTAGCGTCGAACACCGGGGAGCTGTTTTTT
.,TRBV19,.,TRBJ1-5,CATTLNTGSNQPQHF,TGTGCCACTACCCTAAACACAGGGAGCAATCAGCCCCAGCATTTT
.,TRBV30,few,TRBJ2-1,CAWSVQKLWEWQFF,TGTGCCTGGAGTGTACAAAAACTCTGGGAGTGGCAGTTCTTC
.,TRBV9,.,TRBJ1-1,CASGRDNMWEAFF,TGTGCCAGCGGACGGGACAACATGTGGGAAGCTTTCTTT
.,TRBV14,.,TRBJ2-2,CASSQLPSTGELFF,TGTGCCAGCAGCCAATTACCTTCGACCGGGGAGCTGTTTTTT
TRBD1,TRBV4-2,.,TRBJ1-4,CASSQGTGGEKLFF,TGTGCCAGCTCCCAAGGGACAGGGGGTGAAAAACTGTTTTTT
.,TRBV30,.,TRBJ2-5,CASSPRGRETQYF,TGTGCCTCCTCGCCCCGGGGGCGGGAGACCCAGTACTTC
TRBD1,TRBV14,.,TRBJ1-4,CASSQLQGSTGEKLFF,TGTGCCAGCAGCCAATTACAGGGGTCAACGGGTGAAAAACTGTTTTTT
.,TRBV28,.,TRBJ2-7,CASRLDTGSYEQYF,TGTGCCAGCAGGCTGGACACCGGCTCCTACGAGCAGTACTTC
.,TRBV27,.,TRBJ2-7,CASSLSGSLRGYEQYF,TGTGCCAGCAGTTTATCTGGGAGTCTCCGGGGCTACGAGCAGTACTTC